The 29 T cell receptor beta chains below come from one sample, sequenced in a study of control samples from healthy donors and cancer patients. Generated by immunoSEQ multiplex PCR, the TCRdb table keeps only in-frame clones and is missing some. The data hold 120,000 or so clones, with about nine tenths observed a single time. The specimen sequenced was blood. The receptor set was obtained from a middle-aged man in good health.

The rearrangement links TRBV5-8 to TRBJ1-3; TRBD1 matches 8 bases. Germline CDR1 reads SGHTS; CDR2 reads YDEGEE. Trimming removed 0 bases from V and 5 bases from J; junction bases left unmatched: 4. CDR3 size: 15 residues. The CDR3 is CASSLAWTGRNTIYF. DNA for the CDR3: TGTGCCAGCAGCTTGGCCTGGACAGGGCGAAACACCATATATTTT.

The rearrangement joins TRBV7-9 to TRBJ1-5, with D uncertain. The CDR3 spans 15 residues. V was trimmed by 0 bases and J by 2 bases, leaving 8 bases between them. Per the germline V gene, CDR1 is SEHNR and CDR2 is FQNEAQ (reference sequence). CDR3 sequence: CASSLAAGGNQPQHF. The CDR3 coding sequence is TGTGCCAGCAGCTTAGCGGCGGGTGGCAATCAGCCCCAGCATTTT.

The gene calls are TRBV5-4 and TRBJ2-7; the D is unclear. CDR1 is SGHNT and CDR2 is YYREEE in the germline V gene (reference sequence). V lost 5 bases to trimming and J lost 2 bases, with 11 bases between them. This CDR3 comprises 13 residues. The CDR3 DNA reads TGTGCCAGCAGTAGAATGAGTCCCTACGAGCAGTACTTC. The encoded protein is CASSRMSPYEQYF.

V gene TRBV5-1 combines with J gene TRBJ2-5, with TRBD1 as a possible D gene (6 bases). The CDR3 length is 14 residues. Looked up from germline, CDR1 is SGHRS and CDR2 is YFSETQ. The V end was cut by 3 bases, the J end by 1 base, with 10 bases between. The CDR3 region has the DNA TGCGCCAGCAGCTACAGGGTCCCCCAAGAGACCCAGTACTTC. It translates to CASSYRVPQETQYF.

The chain carries TRBV19 and TRBJ1-5; possibly TRBD1 for D (5 bases). Trimming pared 6 bases from V and 10 bases from J, leaving 13 bases between. Germline-derived CDR1 and CDR2 are LNHDA and SQIVND (reference sequence). This CDR3 has 12 amino acids. The chain's CDR3 is CASRVGGYPQHF. The DNA of the CDR3 is TGTGCCAGTAGGGTGGGGGGGTATCCCCAGCATTTT. The full variable domain, completed using reference TRBV19 and TRBJ1-5, is DGGITQSPKYLFRKEGQNVTLSCEQNLNHDAMYWYRQDPGQGLRLIYYSQIVNDFQKGDIAEGYSVSREKKESFPLTVTSAQKNPTAFYLCASRVGGYPQHFGDGTRLSIL.

The chain recombines TRBV30 with TRBJ2-5; D might be TRBD1 (6 bases). This CDR3 is 15 amino acids long. Germline V gene data show CDR1 as GTSNPN and CDR2 as SVGIG (reference sequence). The V gene lost 0 bases and the J gene lost 5 bases, with 16 bases spanning the gap. The CDR3 protein is CAWSVQGLPDETQYF. The CDR3 DNA reads as TGTGCCTGGAGTGTACAGGGCCTCCCTGATGAGACCCAGTACTTC.

Written as DNA, the CDR3 is TGTGCCAGCAGCCCGACGACTAGCGGGGCCACAGATACGCAGTATTTT. It is translated as CASSPTTSGATDTQYF. The chain couples TRBV9 to TRBJ2-3; 11 bases match TRBD2. J gave up 2 bases and V 4 bases, and 6 bases lay outside the gene matches. CDR1 is SGDLS and CDR2 is YYNGEE in the germline V gene. The CDR3 has 16 residues.

The chain carries TRBV9 and TRBJ2-1, with 8 bases matching TRBD2. CDR1 and CDR2 (germline): SGDLS, YYNGEE. V dropped 7 bases and J dropped 6; count of bases not matched to a gene: 6. The CDR3 spans 13 residues. CDR3 DNA: TGTGCCAGCCCCGGGGGGGGGCTCAATGAGCAGTTCTTC. Its translation is CASPGGGLNEQFF.

The V call is TRBV25-1, the J call TRBJ1-4; TRBD1 is a possible D gene (5 bases). Germline V gene data show CDR1 as MGHDK and CDR2 as SYGVNS. The CDR3 has 16 residues. Trimming took 3 bases from V and 6 from J, leaving 17 bases between them. The CDR3 is CASSDLTIAGHEKLFF. In nucleotides, the CDR3 is TGTGCCAGCAGTGATTTAACGATAGCGGGGCATGAAAAACTGTTTTTT.

This chain links TRBV5-1 with TRBJ2-3; D remains ambiguous. In germline, CDR1 is SGHRS, CDR2 YFSETQ. The CDR3 is 14 residues long. The V and J ends lost 2 bases and 2 bases respectively, with 9 bases between them. The CDR3 loop is CASSFDSPTDTQYF. The DNA of the CDR3 is TGCGCCAGCAGCTTTGACTCACCCACAGATACGCAGTATTTT. The whole variable domain, filled in from reference TRBV5-1 and TRBJ2-3, reads KAGVTQTPRYLIKTRGQQVTLSCSPISGHRSVSWYQQTPGQGLQFLFEYFSETQRNKGNFPGRFSGRQFSNSRSEMNVSTLELGDSALYLCASSFDSPTDTQYFGPGTRLTVL.

This clone showed up just once. This chain links TRBV7-9 with TRBJ2-5; 7 bases are shared with TRBD1. Germline V gene lookup returns CDR1 SEHNR and CDR2 FQNEAQ (reference sequence). CDR3 length: 14 residues. With V trimmed by 0 bases and J by 5 bases, 3 bases remained unmatched. The CDR3 sequence: CASSLAQGFETQYF. CDR3 bases: TGTGCCAGCAGCTTAGCACAGGGGTTCGAGACCCAGTACTTC.

The chain is built from TRBV7-2 and TRBJ2-6; D tentatively reads TRBD1 or TRBD2 (5 bases each). V lost 4 bases and J lost 2, with 18 bases in between. The CDR3 is made up of 18 amino acids. Germline V CDR1 and CDR2: SGHTA, FQGNSA. CDR3 amino acids: CASSWKGSGEPGANVLTF. The CDR3 DNA reads as TGTGCCAGCAGCTGGAAGGGGAGTGGGGAACCTGGGGCCAACGTCCTGACTTTC. The full variable domain, completed using reference TRBV7-2 and TRBJ2-6, is GAGVSQSPSNKVTEKGKDVELRCDPISGHTALYWYRQSLGQGLEFLIYFQGNSAPDKSGLPSDRFSAERTGGSVSTLTIQRTQQEDSAVYLCASSWKGSGEPGANVLTFGAGSRLTVL.

In DNA form, the CDR3 reads TGTGCCAGCAGCTCGCGGACAGGGCAGAACACTGAAGCTTTCTTT. Translation: CASSSRTGQNTEAFF. V and J are TRBV7-3 and TRBJ1-1, with TRBD1 matching over 8 bases. This CDR3 spans 15 amino acids. V dropped 4 bases and J dropped 1; count of bases not matched to a gene: 5. Germline values: CDR1 SGHTA, CDR2 FQGTGA.

The CDR3 region is CASSQSPQVNEKLFF. The CDR3 DNA sequence: TGCGCCAGCAGTCAATCTCCGCAGGTTAATGAAAAACTGTTTTTT. The V call is TRBV23-1, the J call TRBJ1-4; D is uncertain. TRBV23-1 belongs to the ORF category, with a function that is uncertain. The CDR3 runs to 15 residues. Between the trimmed V and J ends, which lost 0 bases and 4 bases, there was a span of 9 bases.

The chain has TRBV30 and TRBJ1-4; D uncertain. CDR3 length: 14 residues. V was pared by 0 bases and J by 3 bases, with 8 bases between. Germline V gives CDR1 GTSNPN, CDR2 SVGIG (reference sequence). CDR3 amino acids: CAWSVRPPNEKLFF. The DNA of the CDR3 is TGTGCCTGGAGTGTACGACCGCCTAATGAAAAACTGTTTTTT.

The chain combines TRBV3-1 (or the pseudogene TRBV3-2) with TRBJ1-4; a possible D gene is TRBD1 (6 bases). The V end was cut by 3 bases, the J end by 4 bases, with 12 bases between. The CDR3 is made up of 15 amino acids. Germline CDR1 reads LGHDT; CDR2 reads YNNKEL (reference sequence). The CDR3 nucleotides read TGTGCCAGCAGCCATAAGACAGGACTTAATGAAAAACTGTTTTTT. It translates to CASSHKTGLNEKLFF.

A remark on this clone: A read error may account for a junction end that differs from germline. Other DNA sequences in this specimen translate into the identical CDR3. The rearrangement uses TRBV6-5 and TRBJ1-3, with 7 bases identical to TRBD1. Germline V lookup: CDR1 MNHEY, CDR2 SVGAGI. The CDR3 is made up of 15 amino acids. The CDR3 is CASSRGGQAGNTIYF. The CDR3 nucleotides read TGCGCCAGCAGCCGAGGCGGACAGGCTGGAAACACCATATATTTT.

V gene TRBV7-2 combines with J gene TRBJ2-5; no reliable D call. The CDR3 covers 12 residues. CDR1 and CDR2 from the germline V gene are SGHTA and FQGNSA. The V end was cut by 5 bases, the J end by 4 bases, with 8 bases between. CDR3 in amino acids: CASSPLPETQYF. The CDR3, as DNA: TGTGCCAGCAGCCCCCTCCCAGAGACCCAGTACTTC.

The chain carries TRBV29-1 and TRBJ2-3, with D maybe TRBD1 (5 bases). The ends were cut back, 1 base at V and 11 bases at J, with 10 bases in the middle. The CDR3 contains 11 residues. Germline V gives CDR1 SQVTM, CDR2 ANQGSEA. The CDR3 loop reads CSVEGNRKQYF. The CDR3 DNA reads TGCAGCGTTGAAGGTAACAGGAAGCAGTATTTT.

The rearrangement uses TRBV5-1 and TRBJ1-6, with D possibly matching TRBD1 (5 bases). Germline V gene data show CDR1 as SGHRS and CDR2 as YFSETQ. Trimming cost V 3 bases and J 3 bases, with 10 bases left between them. This CDR3 is built from 15 residues. The CDR3 is CASSSADSYNSPLHF. In nucleotides, the CDR3 is TGCGCCAGCAGCTCCGCCGACAGCTATAATTCACCCCTCCACTTT. The entire variable domain, with the rest obtained from reference TRBV5-1 and TRBJ1-6, is as follows: KAGVTQTPRYLIKTRGQQVTLSCSPISGHRSVSWYQQTPGQGLQFLFEYFSETQRNKGNFPGRFSGRQFSNSRSEMNVSTLELGDSALYLCASSSADSYNSPLHFGNGTRLTVT.

This chain uses TRBV6-4 with TRBJ2-1; 9 nucleotides agree with TRBD2. The CDR3 is made up of 14 amino acids. Germline assignment: CDR1 MRHNA and CDR2 SNTAGT. Germline trimming cut 3 bases from V and 5 bases from J; bases unmatched to any gene: 2. The CDR3 spells CASSDSGGHNEQFF. CDR3 DNA sequence: TGTGCCAGCAGTGATAGCGGGGGCCACAATGAGCAGTTCTTC.

The CDR3 loop is CASSPGTNEKLFF. CDR3 bases: TGTGCCAGCTCACCGGGAACTAATGAAAAACTGTTTTTT. The chain has TRBV18 and TRBJ1-4; D call uncertain. Germline CDR1 KGHSH, CDR2 LQKENI. The V end lost 3 bases, the J end lost 1 base, and 3 bases lay between the germline ends. The CDR3 spans 13 residues.

In its sample, this clone was seen a few times. This sequence joins TRBV21-1 and TRBJ2-7; TRBD2 was called by the table and not checked on the DNA. TRBV21-1 is assigned pseudogene status. CDR3 length: 15 amino acids. Here the CDR3 DNA reads TGTGCCAGCAGCAAAGAGTGGCGAGACTGGTACGAGCAGTACTTC. The encoded protein is CASSKEWRDWYEQYF.

The chain combines TRBV7-2 with TRBJ1-1, with a weak D call TRBD1 (6 bases). The ends were cut back, 4 bases at V and 1 base at J, with 10 bases in the middle. The germline gives CDR1 SGHTA, CDR2 FQGNSA. The CDR3 is 14 amino acids. CDR3 protein: CASSSIQGNTEAFF. The CDR3 coding sequence is TGTGCCAGCAGCTCTATACAGGGGAACACTGAAGCTTTCTTT. The full variable domain, in which reference TRBV7-2 and TRBJ1-1 provide the parts outside the CDR3, is GAGVSQSPSNKVTEKGKDVELRCDPISGHTALYWYRQSLGQGLEFLIYFQGNSAPDKSGLPSDRFSAERTGGSVSTLTIQRTQQEDSAVYLCASSSIQGNTEAFFGQGTRLTVV.

This chain joins TRBV10-1 and TRBJ2-2; 9 nucleotides align to TRBD1. The V gene's germline CDR1 is WNHNN and CDR2 SYGVQD (reference sequence). V was clipped by 3 bases and J by 5 bases; unmatched bases: 7. This CDR3 is built from 16 residues. CDR3 region: CASSDLGTGLTGELFF. The CDR3 DNA follows: TGCGCCAGCAGTGACCTCGGGACAGGGTTGACCGGGGAGCTGTTTTTT.

CDR3 sequence (DNA): TGTGCCAGCAGCCAAACCTCATCTACTAGTTCTCTGTACTTC. Encoded protein: CASSQTSSTSSLYF. The chain combines TRBV14 with TRBJ2-7, with D possibly TRBD2 on 5 matching bases. Deletions cut 2 bases from V and 12 bases from J, with 20 bases between. CDR1 and CDR2 from the germline V gene are SGHDN and FVKESK. This CDR3 has 14 residues.

The chain carries TRBV6-6 and TRBJ1-5; D gene uncertain. The V end lost 2 bases, the J end lost 1 base, and 9 bases lay between the germline ends. CDR3 length equals 15 residues. Germline CDR1 reads MNHNY; CDR2 reads SVGAGI (reference sequence). CDR3 protein: CASSYSEMSNQPQHF. CDR3 DNA: TGTGCCAGCAGTTACAGTGAGATGAGCAATCAGCCCCAGCATTTT.

J is TRBJ1-2 and V is TRBV5-6, with 11 bases identical to TRBD1. Germline V gene lookup returns CDR1 SGHDT and CDR2 YYEEEE. The CDR3 contains 19 residues. Trimming cost V 4 bases and J 3 bases; bases outside gene matches: 17. This CDR3 reads CASSPGTGGKFYYDYGYTF. The DNA of the CDR3 is TGTGCCAGCAGCCCAGGGACAGGGGGGAAGTTTTATTACGACTATGGCTACACCTTC.

The chain combines TRBV10-3 with TRBJ1-1; no definite D call. The germline gives CDR1 ENHRY, CDR2 SYGVKD. Trimming took off 10 bases at V and 0 bases at J, with 12 bases between the two ends. This CDR3 spans 13 amino acids. CDR3: CATMEILNTEAFF. The CDR3 DNA reads TGTGCCACGATGGAGATCCTGAACACTGAAGCTTTCTTT.